The 20 T cell receptor beta chains below all came from one sample that was sequenced in a study of sequential checkpoint blockade in melanoma. Stated treatment: randomized to nivolumab then ipilimumab (arm A) or the reverse (arm B). Data came from immunoSEQ multiplex PCR; TCRdb stores just in-frame clones and leaves some out. The data show around 10,000 clones, with under 30% seen just once and 13% to 15% held by the top ten. The source was tumor tissue (inferred from file names), collected from a patient given nivolumab and ipilimumab in sequence. The receptors were gathered from a human donor with melanoma.

By sample share, this clone is medium-sized (0.01 to 0.1%). This chain joins TRBV6-8 and TRBJ2-1, with 7 bases lining up with TRBD1. There are 15 residues in the CDR3. Germline-derived CDR1 and CDR2 are MNHGY and SAAAGT. The junction had 8 bases not matched to a gene; V was cut back by 7 bases and J by 2 bases. The CDR3 loop is CASTVTGDPYNEQFF. The DNA of the CDR3 is TGTGCCAGCACGGTAACAGGGGACCCCTACAATGAGCAGTTCTTC.

This clone appeared a few times. The CDR3 loop is CASSISGAFTNEQFF. Written as DNA, the CDR3 is TGTGCCAGTAGTATATCAGGGGCCTTTACCAATGAGCAGTTCTTC. The chain joins TRBV19 to TRBJ2-1; D might be TRBD1 (6 bases). Trimming pared 2 bases from V and 6 bases from J, leaving 14 bases between. CDR1 and CDR2 (germline): LNHDA, SQIVND (reference sequence). The CDR3 consists of 15 residues.

The chain carries TRBV5-1 and TRBJ2-1, with 7 bases lining up with TRBD2. The CDR3 is 15 residues long. The V gene end was trimmed by 2 bases and the J gene end by 2 bases; junction bases not matched to a gene: 4. Looked up from germline, CDR1 is SGHRS and CDR2 is YFSETQ. The CDR3 DNA follows: TGCGCCAGCAGCTTCCGGCTAGCGGCCTACAATGAGCAGTTCTTC. This codes for CASSFRLAAYNEQFF.

In its sample, this clone was seen a few times. The V call is TRBV11-3, the J call TRBJ2-7; 7 bases agree with TRBD2. The V and J ends lost 5 bases and 7 bases, in that order; junction bases with no gene match: 11. CDR1 SGHNT and CDR2 YENEEA come from the germline V gene. The CDR3 is made up of 14 amino acids. The CDR3 DNA is TGTGCCAGCAGCCAGGAGCGGGGAGTGGGAGAGCAGTACGTC. This gives the protein CASSQERGVGEQYV.

The rearrangement links TRBV9 to TRBJ2-1; D may be TRBD1 (6 bases). The CDR3 is 14 amino acids. Germline CDR1 and CDR2: SGDLS and YYNGEE. V lost 4 bases, J lost 6 bases, and 14 bases lay in between. CDR3 residues: CASSKIATGNEQFF. The CDR3 bases are TGTGCCAGCAGCAAAATTGCGACAGGCAATGAGCAGTTCTTC.

This clone was observed a handful of times. The gene calls are TRBV28 and TRBJ1-1, with 10 bases aligning to TRBD1. Germline loops: CDR1 MDHEN, CDR2 SYDVKM. With V trimmed by 5 bases and J by 11 bases, 5 bases remained unmatched. This CDR3 has 12 amino acids. The CDR3 protein is CASSVGTGEAFF. The DNA for the CDR3 is TGTGCCAGCAGTGTAGGGACAGGGGAGGCTTTCTTT.

This clone was counted a few times. The chain is built from TRBV28 and TRBJ1-2; D unclear. V shed 3 bases and J shed 2 bases, with 7 bases lying between them. There are 13 residues in the CDR3. The germline V gene encodes CDR1 MDHEN and CDR2 SYDVKM. The CDR3 region has the DNA TGTGCCAGCAGTTTTTCGGACAACTATGGCTACACCTTC. Translating gives CASSFSDNYGYTF.

This clone was seen a few times. V and J are TRBV19 and TRBJ1-4; D not certain. Germline CDR1 LNHDA, CDR2 SQIVND (reference sequence). Trimming shortened V by 5 bases and J by 11 bases, and 21 bases separated the two germline ends. The CDR3 has 15 amino acids. The CDR3 region is CASSAWTGLFGKLFF. CDR3 coding DNA: TGTGCCAGTAGTGCATGGACGGGCCTTTTCGGGAAACTGTTTTTT.

This clone was counted between two and nine times. The chain employs TRBV18 and TRBJ1-1; tentatively, D is TRBD1 (5 bases). Per germline, CDR1 KGHSH and CDR2 LQKENI. V was clipped by 2 bases and J by 0 bases, with 10 bases between them. The CDR3 spans 15 residues. CDR3 DNA: TGTGCCAGCTCACCAGGGGCATACATGAACACTGAAGCTTTCTTT. It specifies CASSPGAYMNTEAFF.

In its sample, this clone ranks as medium-sized. This rearrangement joins TRBV18 to TRBJ1-1; D unresolved. The CDR3 loop spans 14 amino acids. Germline lookup yields CDR1 KGHSH and CDR2 LQKENI. The V gene lost 2 bases and the J gene lost 2 bases, with 9 bases spanning the gap. CDR3 region: CASSPLPANTEAFF. For the CDR3, the DNA is TGTGCCAGCTCACCATTGCCAGCCAACACTGAAGCTTTCTTT.

This rearrangement joins TRBV19 to TRBJ2-3, with D unresolved. Looked up from germline, CDR1 is LNHDA and CDR2 is SQIVND (reference sequence). The V and J ends lost 3 bases and 2 bases respectively, with 12 bases between them. The CDR3 is 15 amino acids. The chain's CDR3 is CASSIFLGYTDTQYF. The CDR3 DNA is TGTGCCAGTAGTATTTTTCTGGGCTACACAGATACGCAGTATTTT.

With regard to this clone: Mismatch with germline at one junction end may stem from a read error. The J gene is TRBJ2-1, the V gene TRBV29-1; TRBD1 matches 10 bases. This CDR3 comprises 17 residues. CDR1 and CDR2 (germline): SQVTM, ANQGSEA. CDR3 sequence (DNA): TGCAGCGTTCAAGATACAAGACAGGGGGCATCCTACAATGAGCAGTTCTTC. Its protein is CSVQDTRQGASYNEQFF.

V usage is TRBV5-1 and J usage is TRBJ2-1, with TRBD1 matching over 9 bases. CDR1 SGHRS and CDR2 YFSETQ come from the germline V gene. CDR3 length: 14 residues. V lost 4 bases and J lost 10; bases outside the gene matches: 9. The CDR3 DNA reads TGCGCCAGCAGCCGACCGGACAGGGGACGAGAGCAGTTCTTC. This gives the protein CASSRPDRGREQFF.

The J gene is TRBJ2-7, the V gene TRBV11-3; 8 bases fit TRBD1. V lost 5 bases, J lost 6 bases, and 9 bases stayed unmatched. Germline values: CDR1 SGHNT, CDR2 YENEEA. The CDR3 loop spans 14 amino acids. This CDR3 is CASSPLGQGGEQYV. CDR3 coding DNA: TGTGCCAGCAGCCCCCTCGGACAGGGAGGCGAGCAGTACGTC.

The chain is built from TRBV18 and TRBJ2-5; a possible D gene is TRBD2 (6 bases). Germline V gene lookup returns CDR1 KGHSH and CDR2 LQKENI. CDR3 length: 13 amino acids. The V gene lost 3 bases and the J gene lost 2 bases, with 7 bases spanning the gap. The CDR3 here is CASSPAGQETQYF. In nucleotides, the CDR3 is TGTGCCAGCTCACCGGCGGGACAAGAGACCCAGTACTTC.

This clone turned up a few times. The chain uses TRBV11-3 and TRBJ2-7; 8 bases match TRBD2. The CDR3 covers 15 residues. J lost 2 bases, V lost 4 bases, and 7 bases had no gene match. Germline lookup yields CDR1 SGHNT and CDR2 YENEEA. CDR3 amino acids: CASSSIAGSTYEQYF. Here the CDR3 DNA reads TGTGCCAGCAGCTCTATAGCGGGGTCCACCTACGAGCAGTACTTC.

J is TRBJ1-2 and V is TRBV6-8; D gene uncertain. The ends were cut back, 5 bases at V and 8 bases at J, with 15 bases in the middle. Germline CDR1 and CDR2: MNHGY and SAAAGT. The CDR3 loop spans 13 amino acids. The CDR3 is CASSPPGVGGYTF. DNA of the CDR3: TGTGCCAGCAGTCCCCCCGGGGTCGGCGGCTACACCTTC.

This clone was detected only a few times. In DNA form, the CDR3 reads TGCGCCAGCAGTGAGACCTCAGGTACCCATGGCTACACCTTC. Its translation: CASSETSGTHGYTF. The V gene is TRBV10-2, the J gene TRBJ1-2; D gene unclear. The CDR3 is made up of 14 amino acids. Trimming pared 2 bases from V and 6 bases from J, leaving 13 bases between. The V gene's germline CDR1 is WSHSY and CDR2 SAAADI.

The rearrangement joins TRBV6-1 to TRBJ2-7; D may be TRBD2 (5 bases). Germline-derived CDR1 and CDR2 are MNHNS and SASEGT. V was pared by 0 bases and J by 0 bases, with 9 bases between. This CDR3 is 15 amino acids long. DNA for the CDR3: TGTGCCAGCAGTGAAGCTTCGGGAAACTCCTACGAGCAGTACTTC. It encodes CASSEASGNSYEQYF.

Only a few counts were recorded for this clone. The chain recombines TRBV6-8 with TRBJ1-1, with 8 bases lining up with TRBD1. V lost 4 bases, J lost 2 bases, and 6 bases stayed unmatched. The CDR3 consists of 15 residues. In germline, CDR1 is MNHGY, CDR2 SAAAGT. CDR3 nucleotides: TGTGCCAGCAGTTCCCGGGACAGGATTAACACTGAAGCTTTCTTT. It encodes CASSSRDRINTEAFF.